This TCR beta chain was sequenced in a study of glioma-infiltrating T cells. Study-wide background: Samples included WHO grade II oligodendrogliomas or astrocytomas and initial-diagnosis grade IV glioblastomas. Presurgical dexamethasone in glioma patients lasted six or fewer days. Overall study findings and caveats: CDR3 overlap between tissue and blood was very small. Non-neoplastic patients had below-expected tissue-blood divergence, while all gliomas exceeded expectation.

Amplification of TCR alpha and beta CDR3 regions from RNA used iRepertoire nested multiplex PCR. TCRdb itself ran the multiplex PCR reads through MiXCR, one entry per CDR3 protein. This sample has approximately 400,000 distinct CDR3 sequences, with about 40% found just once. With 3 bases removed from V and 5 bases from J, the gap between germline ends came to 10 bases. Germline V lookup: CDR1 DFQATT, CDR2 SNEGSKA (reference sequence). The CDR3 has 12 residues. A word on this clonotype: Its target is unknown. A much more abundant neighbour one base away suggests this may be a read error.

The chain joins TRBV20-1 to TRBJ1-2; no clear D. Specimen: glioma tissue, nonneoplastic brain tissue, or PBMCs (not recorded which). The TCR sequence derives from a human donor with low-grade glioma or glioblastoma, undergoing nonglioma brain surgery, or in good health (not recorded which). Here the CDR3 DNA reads TGCAGTGCTAGGGGTTGGGTTTATGGCTACACCTTC. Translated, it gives CSARGWVYGYTF.